This TCR beta chain was captured by sequencing in a study of blood T cell repertoires in COVID-19. Ages ranged from roughly 18 to 95 years, with residence in 20 to 30 US areas. From germline, CDR1 is SGHDN and CDR2 FVKESK. With 8 bases removed from V and 0 bases from J, the gap between germline ends came to 17 bases. The CDR3 sequence is 15 residues long. Original analysis: Reference gene primer amplification yielded estimated nucleated cell counts. Using immunoSEQ multiplex PCR, the repertoire was profiled, and TCRdb retains in-frame clones only, with some absent. V, J and clone size reflect that table, while D and trimming were determined from the DNA. Of about 160,000 clones listed, around 84% were seen once; the top ten hold about 8.6%.

Sequencing was done on a sample of PBMCs or T cells enriched from blood (not recorded which). The chain carries TRBV14 and TRBJ2-7; D is possibly TRBD2 (5 bases). The sequence was collected from a woman between 50 and 59 years old who had recovered from COVID-19. CDR3 sequence reads: CASSRIGSSSYEQYF. The CDR3, as DNA: TGTGCCAGCTCTCGCATTGGGAGTAGCTCCTACGAGCAGTACTTC.